The 3 T cell receptor beta chains reported below all come from one sample, sequenced in a study of blood T cell dynamics during melanoma immunotherapy. The assay was immunoSEQ multiplex PCR, and TCRdb's table has in-frame clones only and misses some. This table holds a few thousand clones, 70% to 90% found once. Stated time point: pre-treatment baseline. The source was blood, collected from a patient treated with checkpoint blockade. The receptor set was obtained from a human donor with melanoma.

This clone showed up just once. The chain recombines TRBV11-2 with TRBJ2-7, with D possibly called TRBD1 or TRBD2 (5 bases each). CDR1 and CDR2 (germline): SGHAT, FQNNGV. Trimming removed 2 bases at V and 0 bases at J, with 8 bases between. CDR3 size: 14 residues. The CDR3 DNA follows: TGTGCCAGCAGCTTACAGGGACCCTCCTACGAGCAGTACTTC. It specifies CASSLQGPSYEQYF.

The chain uses TRBV19 and TRBJ2-1; possibly TRBD1 for D (6 bases). The germline V and J ends were trimmed by 8 bases and 1 base, with 9 bases remaining between them. The CDR3 contains 13 residues. Germline CDR1 is LNHDA and CDR2 is SQIVND (reference sequence). This CDR3 reads CASEGHSYNEQFF. CDR3 DNA sequence: TGTGCCAGTGAGGGACATTCCTACAATGAGCAGTTCTTC. Full variable domain (outside the CDR3, taken from reference TRBV19 and TRBJ2-1): DGGITQSPKYLFRKEGQNVTLSCEQNLNHDAMYWYRQDPGQGLRLIYYSQIVNDFQKGDIAEGYSVSREKKESFPLTVTSAQKNPTAFYLCASEGHSYNEQFFGPGTRLTVL.

The chain has TRBV6-5 and TRBJ1-1, with 8 positions matching TRBD1. V lost 5 bases and J lost 5; bases outside the gene matches: 7. CDR1 and CDR2 from the germline V gene are MNHEY and SVGAGI. CDR3 length: 14 amino acids. The DNA for the CDR3 is TGTGCCAGCAGTCAAGACAGGGGCCGGACTGAAGCTTTCTTT. It specifies CASSQDRGRTEAFF.